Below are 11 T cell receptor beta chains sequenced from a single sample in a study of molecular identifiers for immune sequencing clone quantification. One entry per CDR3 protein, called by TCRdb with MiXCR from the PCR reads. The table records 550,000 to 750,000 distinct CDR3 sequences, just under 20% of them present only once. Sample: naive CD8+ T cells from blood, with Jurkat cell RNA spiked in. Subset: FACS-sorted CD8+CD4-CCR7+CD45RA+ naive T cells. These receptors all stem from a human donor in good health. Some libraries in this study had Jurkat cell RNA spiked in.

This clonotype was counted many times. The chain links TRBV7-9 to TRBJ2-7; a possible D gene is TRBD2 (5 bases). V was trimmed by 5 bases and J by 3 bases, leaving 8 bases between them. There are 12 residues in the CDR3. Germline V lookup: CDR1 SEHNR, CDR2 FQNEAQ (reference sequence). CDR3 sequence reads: CASSLDYYEQYF. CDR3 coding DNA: TGTGCCAGCAGCCTCGACTACTACGAGCAGTACTTC.

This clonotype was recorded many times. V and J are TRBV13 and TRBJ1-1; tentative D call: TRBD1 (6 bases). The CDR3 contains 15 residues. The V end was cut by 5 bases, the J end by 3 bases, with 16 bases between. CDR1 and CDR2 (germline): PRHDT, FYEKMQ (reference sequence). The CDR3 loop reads CASSARGGGYTEAFF. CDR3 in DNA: TGTGCCAGCAGCGCGCGGGGGGGCGGGTACACTGAAGCTTTCTTT.

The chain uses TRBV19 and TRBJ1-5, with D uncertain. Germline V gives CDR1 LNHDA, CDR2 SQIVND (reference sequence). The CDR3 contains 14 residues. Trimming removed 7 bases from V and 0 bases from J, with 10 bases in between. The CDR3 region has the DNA TGTGCCAGTATCAGCCCCGATAGCAATCAGCCCCAGCATTTT. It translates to CASISPDSNQPQHF.

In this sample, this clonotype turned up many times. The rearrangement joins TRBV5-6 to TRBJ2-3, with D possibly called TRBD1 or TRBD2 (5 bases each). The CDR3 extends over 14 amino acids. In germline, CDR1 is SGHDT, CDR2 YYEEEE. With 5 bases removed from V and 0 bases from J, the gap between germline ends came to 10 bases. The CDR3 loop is CASSGDGSTDTQYF. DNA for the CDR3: TGTGCCAGCAGTGGGGACGGAAGCACAGATACGCAGTATTTT.

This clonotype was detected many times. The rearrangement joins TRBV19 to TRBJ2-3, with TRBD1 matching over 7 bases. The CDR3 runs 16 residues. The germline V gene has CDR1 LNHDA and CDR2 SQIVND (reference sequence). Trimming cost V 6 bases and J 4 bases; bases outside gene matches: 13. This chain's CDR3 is CASSLGGRALADTQYF. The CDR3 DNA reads TGTGCCAGTAGCCTAGGGGGCAGGGCACTGGCAGATACGCAGTATTTT.

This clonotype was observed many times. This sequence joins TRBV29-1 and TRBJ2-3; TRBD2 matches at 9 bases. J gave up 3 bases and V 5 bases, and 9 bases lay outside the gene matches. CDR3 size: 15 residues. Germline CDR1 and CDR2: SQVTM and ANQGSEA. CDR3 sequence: CSVSTIAGETDTQYF. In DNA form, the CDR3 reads TGCAGCGTTTCTACCATAGCGGGAGAGACAGATACGCAGTATTTT.

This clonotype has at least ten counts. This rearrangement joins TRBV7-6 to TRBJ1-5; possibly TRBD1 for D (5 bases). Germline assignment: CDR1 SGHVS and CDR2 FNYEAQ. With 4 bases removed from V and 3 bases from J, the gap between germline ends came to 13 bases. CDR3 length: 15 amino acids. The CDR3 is CASSYNRGPNQPQHF. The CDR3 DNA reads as TGTGCCAGCAGCTATAACCGGGGCCCCAATCAGCCCCAGCATTTT.

CDR3 residues: CASVTGTGASYEQYF. The CDR3 nucleotides read TGTGCCAGTGTCACCGGGACAGGGGCTTCCTACGAGCAGTACTTC. V and J are TRBV19 and TRBJ2-7; 10 positions match TRBD1. This CDR3 contains 15 residues. The V segment lost 8 bases and the J segment 1 base; nucleotides outside the gene matches: 8. CDR1 LNHDA and CDR2 SQIVND come from the germline V gene (reference sequence).

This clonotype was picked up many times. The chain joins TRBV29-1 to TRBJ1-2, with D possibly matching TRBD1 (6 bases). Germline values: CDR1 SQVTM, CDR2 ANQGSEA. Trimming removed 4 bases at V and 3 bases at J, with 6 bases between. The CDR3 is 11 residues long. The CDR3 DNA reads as TGCAGCGTTGGGACAGACTATGGCTACACCTTC. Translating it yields CSVGTDYGYTF.

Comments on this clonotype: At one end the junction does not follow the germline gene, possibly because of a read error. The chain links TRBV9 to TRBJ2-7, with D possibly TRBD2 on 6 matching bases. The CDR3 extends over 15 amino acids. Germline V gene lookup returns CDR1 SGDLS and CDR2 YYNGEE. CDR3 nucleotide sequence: TGTGTCAGCAGCGTAGGGGCGGGAAGCTCCTACGAGCAGTACTTC. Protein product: CVSSVGAGSSYEQYF.

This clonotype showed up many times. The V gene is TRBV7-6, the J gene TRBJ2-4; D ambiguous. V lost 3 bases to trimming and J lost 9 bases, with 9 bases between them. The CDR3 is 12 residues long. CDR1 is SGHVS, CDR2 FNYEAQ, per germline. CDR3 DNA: TGTGCCAGCAGCTTTGCCGAAGGCATTCAGTACTTC. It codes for CASSFAEGIQYF.